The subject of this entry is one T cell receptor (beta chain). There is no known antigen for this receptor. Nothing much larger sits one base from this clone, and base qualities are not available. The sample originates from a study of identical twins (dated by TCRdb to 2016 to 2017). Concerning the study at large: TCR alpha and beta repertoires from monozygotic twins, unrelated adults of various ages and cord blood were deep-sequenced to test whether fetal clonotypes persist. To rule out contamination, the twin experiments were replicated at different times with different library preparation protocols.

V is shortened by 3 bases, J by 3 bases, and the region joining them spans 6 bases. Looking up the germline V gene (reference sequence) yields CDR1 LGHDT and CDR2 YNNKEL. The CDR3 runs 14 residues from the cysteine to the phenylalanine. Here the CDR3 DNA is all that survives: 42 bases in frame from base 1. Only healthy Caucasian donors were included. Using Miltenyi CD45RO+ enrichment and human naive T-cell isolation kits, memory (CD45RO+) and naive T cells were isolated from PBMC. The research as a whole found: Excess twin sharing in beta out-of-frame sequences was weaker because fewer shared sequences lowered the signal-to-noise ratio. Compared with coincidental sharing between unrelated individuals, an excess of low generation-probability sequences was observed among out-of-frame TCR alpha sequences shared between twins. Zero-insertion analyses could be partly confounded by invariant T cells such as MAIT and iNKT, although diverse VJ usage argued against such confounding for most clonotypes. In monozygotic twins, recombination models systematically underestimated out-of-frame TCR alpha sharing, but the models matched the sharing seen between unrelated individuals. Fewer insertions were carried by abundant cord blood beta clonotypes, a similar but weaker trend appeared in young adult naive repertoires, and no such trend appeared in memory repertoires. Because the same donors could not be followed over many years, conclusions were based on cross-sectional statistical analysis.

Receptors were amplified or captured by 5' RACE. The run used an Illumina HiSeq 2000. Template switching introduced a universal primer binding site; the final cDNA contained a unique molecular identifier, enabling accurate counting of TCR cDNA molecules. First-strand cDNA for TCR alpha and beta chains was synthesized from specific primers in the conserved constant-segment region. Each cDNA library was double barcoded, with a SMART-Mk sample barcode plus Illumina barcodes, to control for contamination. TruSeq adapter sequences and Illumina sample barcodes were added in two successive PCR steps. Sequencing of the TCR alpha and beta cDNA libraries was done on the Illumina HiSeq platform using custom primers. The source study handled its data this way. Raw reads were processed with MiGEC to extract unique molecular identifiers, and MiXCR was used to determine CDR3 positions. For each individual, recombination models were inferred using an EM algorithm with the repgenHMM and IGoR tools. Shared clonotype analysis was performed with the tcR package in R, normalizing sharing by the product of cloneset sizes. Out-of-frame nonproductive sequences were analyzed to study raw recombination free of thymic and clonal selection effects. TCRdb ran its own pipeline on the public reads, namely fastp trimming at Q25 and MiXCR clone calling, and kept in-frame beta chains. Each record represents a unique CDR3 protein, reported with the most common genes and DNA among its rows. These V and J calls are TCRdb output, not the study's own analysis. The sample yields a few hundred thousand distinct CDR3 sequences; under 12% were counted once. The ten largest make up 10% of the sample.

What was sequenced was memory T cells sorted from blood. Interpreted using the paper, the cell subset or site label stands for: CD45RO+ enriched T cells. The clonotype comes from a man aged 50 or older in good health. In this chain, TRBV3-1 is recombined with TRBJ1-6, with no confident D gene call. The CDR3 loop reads CASSQTYYNSPLHF. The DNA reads TGTGCCAGCAGCCAGACTTACTATAATTCACCCCTCCACTTT.